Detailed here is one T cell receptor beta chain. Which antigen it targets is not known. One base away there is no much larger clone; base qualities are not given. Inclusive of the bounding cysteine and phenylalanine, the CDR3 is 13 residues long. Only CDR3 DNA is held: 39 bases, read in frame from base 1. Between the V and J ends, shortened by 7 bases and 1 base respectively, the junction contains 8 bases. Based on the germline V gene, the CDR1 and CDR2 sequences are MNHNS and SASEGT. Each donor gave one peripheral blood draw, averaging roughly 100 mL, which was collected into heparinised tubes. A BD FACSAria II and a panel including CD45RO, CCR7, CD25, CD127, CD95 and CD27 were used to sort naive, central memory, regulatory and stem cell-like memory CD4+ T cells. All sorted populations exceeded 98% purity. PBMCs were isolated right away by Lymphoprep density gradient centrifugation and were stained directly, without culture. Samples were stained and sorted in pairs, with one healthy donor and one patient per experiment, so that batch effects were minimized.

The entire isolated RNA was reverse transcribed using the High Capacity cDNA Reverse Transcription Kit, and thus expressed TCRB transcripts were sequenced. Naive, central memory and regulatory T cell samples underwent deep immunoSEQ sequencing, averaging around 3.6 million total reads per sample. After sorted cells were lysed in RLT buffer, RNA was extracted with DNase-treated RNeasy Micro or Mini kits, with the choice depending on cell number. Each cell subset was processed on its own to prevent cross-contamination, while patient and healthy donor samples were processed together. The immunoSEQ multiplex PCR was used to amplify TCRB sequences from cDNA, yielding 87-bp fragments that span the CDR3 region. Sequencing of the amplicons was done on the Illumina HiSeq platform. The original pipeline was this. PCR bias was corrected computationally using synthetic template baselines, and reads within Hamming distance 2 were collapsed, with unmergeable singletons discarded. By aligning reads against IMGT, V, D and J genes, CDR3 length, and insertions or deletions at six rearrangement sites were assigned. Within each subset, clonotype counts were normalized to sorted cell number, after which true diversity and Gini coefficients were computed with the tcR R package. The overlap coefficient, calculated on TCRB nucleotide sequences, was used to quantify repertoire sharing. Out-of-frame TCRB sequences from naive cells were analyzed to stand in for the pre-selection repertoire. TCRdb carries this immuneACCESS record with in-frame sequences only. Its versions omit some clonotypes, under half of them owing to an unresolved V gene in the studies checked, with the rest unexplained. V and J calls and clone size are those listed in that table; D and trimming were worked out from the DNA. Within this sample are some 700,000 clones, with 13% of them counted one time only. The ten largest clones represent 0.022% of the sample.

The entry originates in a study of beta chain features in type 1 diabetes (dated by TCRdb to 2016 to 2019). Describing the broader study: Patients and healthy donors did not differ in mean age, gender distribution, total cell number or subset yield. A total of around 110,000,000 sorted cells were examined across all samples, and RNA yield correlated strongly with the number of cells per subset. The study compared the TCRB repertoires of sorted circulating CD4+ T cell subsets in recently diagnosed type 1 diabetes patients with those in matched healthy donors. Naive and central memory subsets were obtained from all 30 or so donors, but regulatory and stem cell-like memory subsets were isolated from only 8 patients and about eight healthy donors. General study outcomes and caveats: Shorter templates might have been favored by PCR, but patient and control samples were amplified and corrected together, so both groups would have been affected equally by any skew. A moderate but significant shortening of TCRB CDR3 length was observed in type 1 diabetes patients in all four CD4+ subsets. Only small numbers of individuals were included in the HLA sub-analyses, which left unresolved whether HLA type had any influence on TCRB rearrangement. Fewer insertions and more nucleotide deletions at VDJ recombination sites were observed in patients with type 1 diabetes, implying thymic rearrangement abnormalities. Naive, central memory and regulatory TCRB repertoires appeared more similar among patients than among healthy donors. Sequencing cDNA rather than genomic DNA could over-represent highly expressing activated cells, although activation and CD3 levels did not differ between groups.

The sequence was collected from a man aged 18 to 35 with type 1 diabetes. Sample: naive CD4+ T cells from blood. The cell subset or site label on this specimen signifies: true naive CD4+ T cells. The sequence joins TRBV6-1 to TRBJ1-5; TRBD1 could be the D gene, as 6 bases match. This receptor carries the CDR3 CASIQGSNQPQHF. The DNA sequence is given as TGTGCCAGCATTCAGGGGAGCAATCAGCCCCAGCATTTT.